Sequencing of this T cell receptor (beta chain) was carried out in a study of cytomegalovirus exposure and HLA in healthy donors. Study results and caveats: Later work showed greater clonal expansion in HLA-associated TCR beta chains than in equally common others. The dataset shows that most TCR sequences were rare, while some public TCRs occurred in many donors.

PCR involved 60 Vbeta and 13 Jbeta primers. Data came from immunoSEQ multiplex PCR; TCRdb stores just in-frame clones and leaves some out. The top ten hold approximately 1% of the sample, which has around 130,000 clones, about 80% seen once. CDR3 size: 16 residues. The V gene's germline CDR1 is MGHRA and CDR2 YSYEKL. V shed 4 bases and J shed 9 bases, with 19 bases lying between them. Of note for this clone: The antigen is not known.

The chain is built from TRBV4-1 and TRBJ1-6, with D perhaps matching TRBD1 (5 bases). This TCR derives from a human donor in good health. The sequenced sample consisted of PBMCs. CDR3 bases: TGCGCCAGCAGCCCCCTCCTGCGGCAGGGTTCTTCACCCCTCCACTTT. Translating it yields CASSPLLRQGSSPLHF.